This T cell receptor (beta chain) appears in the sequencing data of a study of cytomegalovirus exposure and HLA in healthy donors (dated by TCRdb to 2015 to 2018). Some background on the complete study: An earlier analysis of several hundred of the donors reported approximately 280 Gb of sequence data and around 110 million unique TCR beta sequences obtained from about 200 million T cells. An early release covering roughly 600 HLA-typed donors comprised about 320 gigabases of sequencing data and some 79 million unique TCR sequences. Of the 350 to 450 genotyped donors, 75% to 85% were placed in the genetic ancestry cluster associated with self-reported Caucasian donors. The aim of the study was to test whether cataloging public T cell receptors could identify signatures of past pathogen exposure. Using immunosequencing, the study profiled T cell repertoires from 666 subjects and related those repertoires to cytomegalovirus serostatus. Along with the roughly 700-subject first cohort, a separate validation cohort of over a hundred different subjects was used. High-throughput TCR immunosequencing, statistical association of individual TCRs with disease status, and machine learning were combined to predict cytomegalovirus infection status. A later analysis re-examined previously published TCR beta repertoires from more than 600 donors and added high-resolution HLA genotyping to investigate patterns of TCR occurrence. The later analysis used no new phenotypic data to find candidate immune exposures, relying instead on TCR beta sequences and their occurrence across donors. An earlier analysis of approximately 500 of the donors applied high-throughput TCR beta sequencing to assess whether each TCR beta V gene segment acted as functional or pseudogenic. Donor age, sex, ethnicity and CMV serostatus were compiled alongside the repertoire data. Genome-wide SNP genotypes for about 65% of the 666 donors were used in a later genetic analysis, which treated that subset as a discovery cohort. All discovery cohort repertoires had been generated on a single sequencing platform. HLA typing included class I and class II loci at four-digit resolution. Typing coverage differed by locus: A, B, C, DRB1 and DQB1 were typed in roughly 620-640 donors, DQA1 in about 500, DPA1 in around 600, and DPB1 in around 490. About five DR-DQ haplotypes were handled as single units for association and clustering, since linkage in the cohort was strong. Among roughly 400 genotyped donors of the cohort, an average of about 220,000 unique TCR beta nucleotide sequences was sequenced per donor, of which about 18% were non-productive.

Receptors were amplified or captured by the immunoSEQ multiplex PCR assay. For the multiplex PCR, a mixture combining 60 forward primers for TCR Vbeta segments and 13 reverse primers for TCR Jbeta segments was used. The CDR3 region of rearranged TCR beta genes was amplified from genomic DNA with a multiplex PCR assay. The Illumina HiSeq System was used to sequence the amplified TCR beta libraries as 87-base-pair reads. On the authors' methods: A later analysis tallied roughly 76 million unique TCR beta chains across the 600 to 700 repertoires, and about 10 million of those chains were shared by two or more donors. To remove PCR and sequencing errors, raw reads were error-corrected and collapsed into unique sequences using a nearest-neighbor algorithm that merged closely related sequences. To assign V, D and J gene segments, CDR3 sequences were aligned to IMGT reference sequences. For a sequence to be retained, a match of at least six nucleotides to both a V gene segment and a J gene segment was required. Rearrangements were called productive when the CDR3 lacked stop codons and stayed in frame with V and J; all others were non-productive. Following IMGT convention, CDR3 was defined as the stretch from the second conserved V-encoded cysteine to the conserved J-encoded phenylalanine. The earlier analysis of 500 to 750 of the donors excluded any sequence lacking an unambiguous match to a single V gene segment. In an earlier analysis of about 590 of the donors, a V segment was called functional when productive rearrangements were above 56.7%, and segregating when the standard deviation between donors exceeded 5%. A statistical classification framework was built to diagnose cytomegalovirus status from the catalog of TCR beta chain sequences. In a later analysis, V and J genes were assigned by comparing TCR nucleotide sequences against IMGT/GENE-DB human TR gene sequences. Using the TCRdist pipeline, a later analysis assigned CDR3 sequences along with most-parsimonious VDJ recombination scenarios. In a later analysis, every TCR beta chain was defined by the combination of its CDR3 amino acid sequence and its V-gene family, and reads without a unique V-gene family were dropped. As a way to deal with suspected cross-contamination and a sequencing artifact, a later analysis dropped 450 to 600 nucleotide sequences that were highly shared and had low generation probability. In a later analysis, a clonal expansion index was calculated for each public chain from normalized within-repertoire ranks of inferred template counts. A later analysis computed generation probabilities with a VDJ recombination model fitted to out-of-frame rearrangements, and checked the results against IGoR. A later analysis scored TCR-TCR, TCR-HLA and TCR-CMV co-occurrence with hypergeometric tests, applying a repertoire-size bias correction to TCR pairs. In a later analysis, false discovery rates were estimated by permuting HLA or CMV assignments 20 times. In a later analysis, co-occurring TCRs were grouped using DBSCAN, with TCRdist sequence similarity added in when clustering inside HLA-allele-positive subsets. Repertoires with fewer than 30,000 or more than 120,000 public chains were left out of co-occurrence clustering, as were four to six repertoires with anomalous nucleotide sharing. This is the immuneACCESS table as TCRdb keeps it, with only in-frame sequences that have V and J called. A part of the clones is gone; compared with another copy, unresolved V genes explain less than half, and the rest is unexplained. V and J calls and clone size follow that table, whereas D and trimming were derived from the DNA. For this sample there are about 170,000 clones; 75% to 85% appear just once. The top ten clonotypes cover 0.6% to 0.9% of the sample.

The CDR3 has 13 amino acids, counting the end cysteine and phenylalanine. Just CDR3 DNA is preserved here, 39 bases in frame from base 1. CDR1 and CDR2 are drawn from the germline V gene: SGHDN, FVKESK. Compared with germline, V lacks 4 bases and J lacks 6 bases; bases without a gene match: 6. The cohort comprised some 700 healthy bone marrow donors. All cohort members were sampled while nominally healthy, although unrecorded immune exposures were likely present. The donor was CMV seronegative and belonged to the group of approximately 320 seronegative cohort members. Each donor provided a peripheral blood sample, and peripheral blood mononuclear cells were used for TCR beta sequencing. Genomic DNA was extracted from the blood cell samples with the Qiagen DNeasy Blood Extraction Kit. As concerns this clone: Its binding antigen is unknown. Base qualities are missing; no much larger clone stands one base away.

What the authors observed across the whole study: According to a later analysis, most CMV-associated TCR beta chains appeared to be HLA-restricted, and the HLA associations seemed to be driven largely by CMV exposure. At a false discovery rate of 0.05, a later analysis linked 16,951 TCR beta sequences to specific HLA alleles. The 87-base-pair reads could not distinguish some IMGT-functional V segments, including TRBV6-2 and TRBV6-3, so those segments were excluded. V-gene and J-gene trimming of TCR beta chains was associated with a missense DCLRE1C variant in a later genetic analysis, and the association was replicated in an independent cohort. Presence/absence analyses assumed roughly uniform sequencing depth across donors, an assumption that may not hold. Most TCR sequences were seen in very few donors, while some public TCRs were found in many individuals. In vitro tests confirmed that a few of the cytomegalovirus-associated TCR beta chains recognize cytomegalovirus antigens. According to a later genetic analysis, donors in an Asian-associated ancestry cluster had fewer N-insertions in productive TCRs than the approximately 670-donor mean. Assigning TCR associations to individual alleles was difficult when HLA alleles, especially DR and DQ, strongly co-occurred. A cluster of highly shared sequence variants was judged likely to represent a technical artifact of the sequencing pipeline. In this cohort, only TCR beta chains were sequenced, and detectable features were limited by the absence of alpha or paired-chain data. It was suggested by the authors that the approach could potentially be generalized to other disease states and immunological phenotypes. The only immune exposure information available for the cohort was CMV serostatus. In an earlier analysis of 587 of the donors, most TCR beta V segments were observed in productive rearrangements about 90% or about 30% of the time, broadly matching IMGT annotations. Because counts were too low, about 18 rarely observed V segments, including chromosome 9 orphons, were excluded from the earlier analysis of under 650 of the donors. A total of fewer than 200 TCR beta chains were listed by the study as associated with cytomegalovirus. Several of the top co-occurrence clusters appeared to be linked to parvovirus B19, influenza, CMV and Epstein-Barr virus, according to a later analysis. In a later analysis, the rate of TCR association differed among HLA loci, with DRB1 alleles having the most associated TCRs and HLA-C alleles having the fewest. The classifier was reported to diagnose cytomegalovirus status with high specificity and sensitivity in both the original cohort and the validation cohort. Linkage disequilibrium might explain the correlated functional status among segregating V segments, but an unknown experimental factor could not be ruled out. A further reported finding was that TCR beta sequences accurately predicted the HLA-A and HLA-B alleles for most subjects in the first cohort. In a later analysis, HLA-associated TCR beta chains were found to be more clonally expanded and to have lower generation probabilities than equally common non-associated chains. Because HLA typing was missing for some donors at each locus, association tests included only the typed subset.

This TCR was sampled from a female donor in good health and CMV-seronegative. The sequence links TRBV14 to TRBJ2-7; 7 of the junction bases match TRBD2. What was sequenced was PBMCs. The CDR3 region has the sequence CASSPSGRREQYF. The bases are TGTGCCAGCAGCCCTAGCGGCCGGCGCGAGCAGTACTTC.